This T cell receptor (beta chain) was identified during a study of post-analysis software for immune sequencing data. At the level of the study: Patients with relapsing-remitting, secondary progressive and progressive-relapsing multiple sclerosis courses were all represented.

Whole-study findings and limits: Higher frequency in patients than in controls was seen for about five TRBV segments, with TRBV5-6, TRBV5-1 and TRBV20-1 among them.

A single count supports this clonotype. Its antigen is not identified. Looked up from germline, CDR1 is DFQATT and CDR2 is SNEGSKA (reference sequence). V lost 1 base, J lost 4 bases, and 16 bases lay in between. CDR3 length equals 15 residues. Presence of unique molecular identifiers characterized the TCR beta cDNA libraries. TCRdb redid the calling of the PCR reads with MiXCR, one entry per CDR3 protein. The data show fewer than 600,000 distinct CDR3 sequences, less than 45% seen once. The source of this sequence is a girl between 10 and 17 years old with multiple sclerosis. The material sequenced was blood. V gene TRBV20-1 combines with J gene TRBJ1-1, with no clear D. The CDR3 DNA is TGCAGTGCTAGAGCTCCCCGGGAGGGTAGCACTGAAGCTTTCTTT. Protein: CSARAPREGSTEAFF.